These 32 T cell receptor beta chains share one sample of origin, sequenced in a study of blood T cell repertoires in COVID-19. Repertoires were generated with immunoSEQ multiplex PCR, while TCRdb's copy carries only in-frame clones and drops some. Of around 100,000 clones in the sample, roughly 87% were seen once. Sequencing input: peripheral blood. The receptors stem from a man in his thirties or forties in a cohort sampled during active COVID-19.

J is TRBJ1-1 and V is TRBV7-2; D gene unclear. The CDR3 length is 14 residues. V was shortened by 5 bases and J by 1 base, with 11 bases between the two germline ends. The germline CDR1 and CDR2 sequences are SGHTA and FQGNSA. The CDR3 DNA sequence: TGTGCCAGCAGCCTTCAGTCAACGAACACTGAAGCTTTCTTT. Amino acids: CASSLQSTNTEAFF.

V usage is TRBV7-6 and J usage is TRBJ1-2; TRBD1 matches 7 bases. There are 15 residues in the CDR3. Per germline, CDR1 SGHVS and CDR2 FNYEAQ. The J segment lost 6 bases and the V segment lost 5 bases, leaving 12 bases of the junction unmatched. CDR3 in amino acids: CASSLNPTGVHGYTF. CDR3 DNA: TGTGCCAGCAGCCTTAACCCTACAGGGGTCCATGGCTACACCTTC.

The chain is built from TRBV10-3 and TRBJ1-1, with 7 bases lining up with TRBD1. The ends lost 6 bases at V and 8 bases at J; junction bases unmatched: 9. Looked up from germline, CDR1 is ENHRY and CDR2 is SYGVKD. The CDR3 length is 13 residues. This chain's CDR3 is CAISEQGKIEAFF. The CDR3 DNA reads TGTGCCATCAGCGAACAGGGGAAAATAGAAGCTTTCTTT.

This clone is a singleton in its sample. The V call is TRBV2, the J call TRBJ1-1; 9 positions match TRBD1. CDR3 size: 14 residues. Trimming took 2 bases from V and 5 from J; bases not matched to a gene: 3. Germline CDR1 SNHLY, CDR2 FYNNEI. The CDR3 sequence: CASSEWGTGTEAFF. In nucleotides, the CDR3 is TGTGCCAGCAGTGAATGGGGGACAGGGACTGAAGCTTTCTTT.

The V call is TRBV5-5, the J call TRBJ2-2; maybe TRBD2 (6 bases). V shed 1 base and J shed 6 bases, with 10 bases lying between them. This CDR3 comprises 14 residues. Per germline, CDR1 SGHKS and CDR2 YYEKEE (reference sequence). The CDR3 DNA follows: TGTGCCAGCAGCTTGCAAGGGGAGGCCGGGGAGCTGTTTTTT. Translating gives CASSLQGEAGELFF.

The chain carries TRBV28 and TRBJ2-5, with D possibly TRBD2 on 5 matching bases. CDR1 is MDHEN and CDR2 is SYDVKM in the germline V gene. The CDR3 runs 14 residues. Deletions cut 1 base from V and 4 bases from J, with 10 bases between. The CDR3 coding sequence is TGTGCCAGCAGTTTATACGGGATCGGAGAGACCCAGTACTTC. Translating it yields CASSLYGIGETQYF.

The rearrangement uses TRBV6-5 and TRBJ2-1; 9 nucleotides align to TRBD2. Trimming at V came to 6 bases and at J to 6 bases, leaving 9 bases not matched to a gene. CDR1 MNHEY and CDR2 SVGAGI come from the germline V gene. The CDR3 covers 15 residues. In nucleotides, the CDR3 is TGTGCCAGCAGACCCGGGACTAGCCCGGTCAATGAGCAGTTCTTC. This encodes CASRPGTSPVNEQFF.

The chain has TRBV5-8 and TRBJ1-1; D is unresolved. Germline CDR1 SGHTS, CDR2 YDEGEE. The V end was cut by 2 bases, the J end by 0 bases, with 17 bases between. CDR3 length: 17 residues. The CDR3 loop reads CASSFPRPPIMNTEAFF. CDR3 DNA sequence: TGTGCCAGCAGCTTCCCCAGGCCCCCGATAATGAACACTGAAGCTTTCTTT.

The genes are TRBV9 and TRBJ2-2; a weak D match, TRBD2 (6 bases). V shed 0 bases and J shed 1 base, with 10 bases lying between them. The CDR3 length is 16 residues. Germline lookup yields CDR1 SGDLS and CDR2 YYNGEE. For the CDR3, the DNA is TGTGCCAGCAGCGTAGTTCCCGGGGGGAACACCGGGGAGCTGTTTTTT. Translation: CASSVVPGGNTGELFF.

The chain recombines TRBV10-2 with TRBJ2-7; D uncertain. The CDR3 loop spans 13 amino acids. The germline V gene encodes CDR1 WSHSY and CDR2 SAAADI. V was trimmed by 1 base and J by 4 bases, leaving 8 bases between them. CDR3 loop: CASSELINYEQYF. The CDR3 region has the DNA TGCGCCAGCAGTGAGTTAATAAATTACGAGCAGTACTTC.

For the CDR3, the DNA is TGTGCCAGCAGCTTAAGGACTAGCCGGGGCAATGAGCAGTTCTTC. The encoded protein is CASSLRTSRGNEQFF. V and J are TRBV7-2 and TRBJ2-1, with 8 bases identical to TRBD2. Germline V CDR1 and CDR2: SGHTA, FQGNSA. J lost 6 bases, V lost 2 bases, and 6 bases had no gene match. The CDR3 totals 15 residues.

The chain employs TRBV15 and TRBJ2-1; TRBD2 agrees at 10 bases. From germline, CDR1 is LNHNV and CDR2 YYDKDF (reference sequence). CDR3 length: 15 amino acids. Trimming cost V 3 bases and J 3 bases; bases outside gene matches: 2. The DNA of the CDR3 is TGTGCCACCAGCAGGAGACTAGCGGGCTACAATGAGCAGTTCTTC. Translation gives CATSRRLAGYNEQFF.

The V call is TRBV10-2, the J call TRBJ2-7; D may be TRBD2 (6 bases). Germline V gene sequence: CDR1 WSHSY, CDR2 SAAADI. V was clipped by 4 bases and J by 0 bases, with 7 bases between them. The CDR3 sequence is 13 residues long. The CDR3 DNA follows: TGCGCCAGCAGTGTCGGGAGCTCCTACGAGCAGTACTTC. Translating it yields CASSVGSSYEQYF.

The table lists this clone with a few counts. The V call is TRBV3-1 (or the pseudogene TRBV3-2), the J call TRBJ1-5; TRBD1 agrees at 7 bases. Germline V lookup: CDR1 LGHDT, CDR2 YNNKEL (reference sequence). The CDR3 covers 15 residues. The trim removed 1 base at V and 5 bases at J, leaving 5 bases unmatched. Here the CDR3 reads CASSQGQGGYQPQHF. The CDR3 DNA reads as TGTGCCAGCAGCCAAGGGCAGGGGGGCTATCAGCCCCAGCATTTT.

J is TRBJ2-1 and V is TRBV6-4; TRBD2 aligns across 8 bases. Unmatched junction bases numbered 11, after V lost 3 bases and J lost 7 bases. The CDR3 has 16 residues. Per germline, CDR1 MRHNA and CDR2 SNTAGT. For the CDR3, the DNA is TGTGCCAGCAGTGATCATGCGGGGGGAGGTTGGAATGAGCAGTTCTTC. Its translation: CASSDHAGGGWNEQFF.

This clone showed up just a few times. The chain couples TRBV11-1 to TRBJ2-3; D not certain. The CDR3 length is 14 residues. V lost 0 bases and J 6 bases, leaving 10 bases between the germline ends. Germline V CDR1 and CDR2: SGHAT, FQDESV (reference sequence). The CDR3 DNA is TGTGCCAGCAGCTTAGCCCTGGCTTGGGATACGCAGTATTTT. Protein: CASSLALAWDTQYF.

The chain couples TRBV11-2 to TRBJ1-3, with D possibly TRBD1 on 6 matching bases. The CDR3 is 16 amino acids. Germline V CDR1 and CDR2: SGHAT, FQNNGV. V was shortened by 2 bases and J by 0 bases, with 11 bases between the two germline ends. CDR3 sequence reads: CASSLTGTSSGNTIYF. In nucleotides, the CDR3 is TGTGCCAGCAGCTTAACAGGGACGAGCTCTGGAAACACCATATATTTT.

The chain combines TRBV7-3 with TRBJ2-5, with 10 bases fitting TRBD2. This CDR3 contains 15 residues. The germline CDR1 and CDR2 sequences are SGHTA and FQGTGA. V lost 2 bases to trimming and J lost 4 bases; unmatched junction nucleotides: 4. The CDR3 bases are TGTGCCAGCAGCTTACAGCGGGGGGGCGGAGAGACCCAGTACTTC. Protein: CASSLQRGGGETQYF.

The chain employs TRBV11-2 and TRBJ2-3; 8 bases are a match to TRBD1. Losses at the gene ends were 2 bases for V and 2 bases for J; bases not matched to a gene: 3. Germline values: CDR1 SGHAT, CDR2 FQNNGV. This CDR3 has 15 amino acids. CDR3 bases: TGTGCCAGCAGCTTACGGGACAGGTACACAGATACGCAGTATTTT. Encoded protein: CASSLRDRYTDTQYF.

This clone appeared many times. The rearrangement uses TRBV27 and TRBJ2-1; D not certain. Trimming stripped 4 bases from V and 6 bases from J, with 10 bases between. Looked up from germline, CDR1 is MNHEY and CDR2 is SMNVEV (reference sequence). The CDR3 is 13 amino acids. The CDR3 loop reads CASSSTSGNEQFF. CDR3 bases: TGTGCCAGCAGTTCCACCTCGGGCAATGAGCAGTTCTTC.

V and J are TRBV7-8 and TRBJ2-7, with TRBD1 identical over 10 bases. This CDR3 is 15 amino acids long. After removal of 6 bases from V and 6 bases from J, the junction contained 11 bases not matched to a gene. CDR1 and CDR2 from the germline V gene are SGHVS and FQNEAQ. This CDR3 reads CASRFQPGQGSEQYF. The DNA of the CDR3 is TGTGCCAGCAGGTTTCAACCGGGACAGGGGTCCGAGCAGTACTTC.

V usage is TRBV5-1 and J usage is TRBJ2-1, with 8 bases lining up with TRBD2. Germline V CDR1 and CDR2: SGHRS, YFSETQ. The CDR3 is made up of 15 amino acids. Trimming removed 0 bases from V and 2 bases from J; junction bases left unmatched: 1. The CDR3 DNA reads TGCGCCAGCAGCTTGGGACTAGCGACCTACAATGAGCAGTTCTTC. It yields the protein CASSLGLATYNEQFF.

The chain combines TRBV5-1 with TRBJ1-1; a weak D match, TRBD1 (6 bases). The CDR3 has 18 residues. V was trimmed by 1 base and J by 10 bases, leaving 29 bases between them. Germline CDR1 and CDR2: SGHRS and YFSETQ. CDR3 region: CASSLLEVRGGSGVVAFF. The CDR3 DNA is TGCGCCAGCAGCTTGCTTGAGGTGCGGGGGGGCTCGGGCGTGGTAGCTTTCTTT.

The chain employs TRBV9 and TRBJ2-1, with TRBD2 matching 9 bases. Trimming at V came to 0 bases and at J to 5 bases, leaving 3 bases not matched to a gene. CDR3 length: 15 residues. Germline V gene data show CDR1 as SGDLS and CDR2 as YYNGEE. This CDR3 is CASSVVAGGHNEQFF. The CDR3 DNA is TGTGCCAGCAGCGTAGTTGCGGGGGGGCACAATGAGCAGTTCTTC.

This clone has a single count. The DNA for the CDR3 is TGTGCCAGCAGCGTGCTAACAGGGGAGACTGAAGCTTTCTTT. Residues: CASSVLTGETEAFF. The chain combines TRBV9 with TRBJ1-1, with 7 bases fitting TRBD1. V was clipped by 2 bases and J by 5 bases; unmatched bases: 6. The CDR3 totals 14 residues. Germline V gives CDR1 SGDLS, CDR2 YYNGEE.

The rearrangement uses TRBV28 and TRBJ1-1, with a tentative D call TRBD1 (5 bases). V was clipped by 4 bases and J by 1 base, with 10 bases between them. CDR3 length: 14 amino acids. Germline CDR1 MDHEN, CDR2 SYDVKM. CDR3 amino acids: CASSSVGANTEAFF. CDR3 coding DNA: TGTGCCAGCAGTTCGGTTGGGGCGAACACTGAAGCTTTCTTT.

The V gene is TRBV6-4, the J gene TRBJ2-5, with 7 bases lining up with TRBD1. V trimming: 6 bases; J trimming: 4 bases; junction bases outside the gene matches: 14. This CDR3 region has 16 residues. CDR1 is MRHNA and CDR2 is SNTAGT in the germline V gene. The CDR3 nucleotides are TGTGCCAGCAGCTTCCTTGTTAACAGGGGTGGAGAGACCCAGTACTTC. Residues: CASSFLVNRGGETQYF.

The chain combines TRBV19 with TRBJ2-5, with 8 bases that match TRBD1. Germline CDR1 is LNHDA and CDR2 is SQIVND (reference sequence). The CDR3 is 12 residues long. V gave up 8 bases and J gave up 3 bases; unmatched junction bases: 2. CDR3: CASGTGEETQYF. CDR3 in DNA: TGTGCCAGTGGGACAGGAGAAGAGACCCAGTACTTC.

As DNA, the CDR3 is TGTGTCAGAAGTCCCTCGGCCCAGGGGGCTGGCACCGGGGAGCTGTTTTTT. Translation gives CVRSPSAQGAGTGELFF. V usage is TRBV7-5 and J usage is TRBJ2-2; TRBD1 is the table's D call and was not checked against the DNA. TRBV7-5 is given as a pseudogene. CDR3 length: 17 amino acids.

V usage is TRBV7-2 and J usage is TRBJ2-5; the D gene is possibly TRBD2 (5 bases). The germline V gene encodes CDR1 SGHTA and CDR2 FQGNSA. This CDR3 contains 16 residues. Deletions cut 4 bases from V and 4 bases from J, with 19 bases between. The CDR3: CASSSIVKSRGETQYF. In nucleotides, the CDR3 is TGTGCCAGCAGCTCGATTGTAAAGTCACGGGGAGAGACCCAGTACTTC.

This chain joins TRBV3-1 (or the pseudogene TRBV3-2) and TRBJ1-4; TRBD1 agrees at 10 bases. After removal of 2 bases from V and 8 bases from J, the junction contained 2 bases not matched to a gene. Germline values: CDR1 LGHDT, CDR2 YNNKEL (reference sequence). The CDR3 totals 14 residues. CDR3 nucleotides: TGTGCCAGCAGCCAAAGGACAGGGGGGGAAAAACTGTTTTTT. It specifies CASSQRTGGEKLFF.

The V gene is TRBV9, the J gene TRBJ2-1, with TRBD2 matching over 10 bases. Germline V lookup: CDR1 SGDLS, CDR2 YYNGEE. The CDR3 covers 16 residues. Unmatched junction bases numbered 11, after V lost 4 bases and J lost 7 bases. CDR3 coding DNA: TGTGCCAGCAGCCCTAGGCTAGCGGGGGCTTGGAATGAGCAGTTCTTC. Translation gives CASSPRLAGAWNEQFF.